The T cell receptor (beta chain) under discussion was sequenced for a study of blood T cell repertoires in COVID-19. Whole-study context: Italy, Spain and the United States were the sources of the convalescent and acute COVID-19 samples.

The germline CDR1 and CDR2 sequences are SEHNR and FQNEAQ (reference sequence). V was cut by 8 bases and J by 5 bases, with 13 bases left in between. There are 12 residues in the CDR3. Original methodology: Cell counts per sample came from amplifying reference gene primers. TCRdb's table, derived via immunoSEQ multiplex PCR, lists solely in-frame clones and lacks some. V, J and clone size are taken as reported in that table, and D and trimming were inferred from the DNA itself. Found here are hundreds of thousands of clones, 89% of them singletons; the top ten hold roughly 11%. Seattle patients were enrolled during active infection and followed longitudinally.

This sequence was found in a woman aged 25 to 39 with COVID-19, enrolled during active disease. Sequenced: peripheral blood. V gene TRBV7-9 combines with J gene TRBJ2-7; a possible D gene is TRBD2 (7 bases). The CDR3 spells CASLGGGDEQYF. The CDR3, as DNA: TGTGCCAGCCTAGGGGGGGGCGACGAGCAGTACTTC.